This T cell receptor (beta chain) was retrieved from a study of Graves' ophthalmopathy and Graves' hyperthyroidism. The CDR3 is made up of 16 amino acids. J was trimmed by 5 bases and V by 3 bases; bases with no gene match: 6. Germline V lookup: CDR1 SGHTA, CDR2 FQGNSA. For repertoire sequencing, the TCR beta CDR3 regions were amplified from RNA transcripts. Scientists carried out first-round RT-PCR using HTBI primers and then a second-round multiplex PCR. TCRdb reprocessed the multiplex PCR reads via MiXCR and lists one record per CDR3 protein. This table holds 200,000 to 250,000 distinct CDR3 sequences, about 46% found once. This clonotype was counted once.

This sequence joins TRBV7-2 and TRBJ2-5, with 13 nucleotides matching TRBD2. The sequenced material came from peripheral blood. The sequence derives from an adult man with Graves' ophthalmopathy. The DNA of the CDR3 is TGTGCCAGCAGCTTTCGACTAGCGGGAGGTCGGGAGACCCAGTACTTC. It encodes CASSFRLAGGRETQYF.